The following is a T cell receptor beta chain sequence with its context. What this receptor recognizes is not known. Base qualities are not recorded, but no much larger clone differs from it by a single base. This entry belongs to a study of OX40 agonist ivuxolimab in advanced cancers. A note on the overall study: Ivuxolimab was a fully human IgG2 agonistic monoclonal antibody targeting the costimulatory receptor OX40 (CD134). Prior anti-PD-1, anti-PD-L1 or anti-CTLA-4 therapy was permitted, and checkpoint inhibitors had been received by around 39% of dose-escalation patients. Of the 50 or so patients in dose escalation, some 20 had hepatocellular carcinoma, about 15 had melanoma, 9 had renal cell carcinoma and 9 had head and neck cancer. In the dose-escalation cohort, roughly 82% of patients were male, and the mean age was around 65 years with a range of about 20 to 80. The paper reports the monotherapy dose-escalation portion (N = 52 patients) of the phase I ivuxolimab trial. Intravenous ivuxolimab was administered to patients every 2 weeks at six dose levels: 0.01, 0.1, 0.3, 1.5, 3 and 10 mg/kg. Three dose-escalation patients achieved partial responses, one with hepatocellular carcinoma and two with cutaneous melanoma. Peripheral TCRbeta sequencing aimed to test whether ivuxolimab altered TCR sequence diversity and caused clonal T-cell expansion.

Genomic DNA was isolated from the sorted cells so that the TCRbeta CDR3 region could be sequenced. The immunoSEQ Assay was used to sequence the TCRbeta CDR3 regions. Drawn from immuneACCESS, this table holds only the in-frame rearrangements with V and J called that TCRdb kept. Clones are partly lost; checked studies trace under half to an unresolved V gene and leave the rest unexplained. Counted in this sample were 77,000 or so clones; approximately 85% of them appeared once. The ten biggest clones cover roughly 2.2% of the sample. The paper as a whole reports these results and caveats: On average, CD8+ T cells showed more expanded clones than CD4+ T cells after ivuxolimab. Low levels of normalized T-cell clonal expansion were also seen in some patients who did not respond. At doses of 0.1 to 3.0 mg/kg, clonal expansion of both CD4+ and CD8+ T cells in blood was seen between baseline and week 6. The antigen specificity of the peripheral T cells that underwent clonal expansion was not determined. Partial responders in the 0.1-3.0 mg/kg groups had among the lowest normalized peripheral clonal expansion, especially among CD8+ T cells.

The trial excluded patients who had a history of autoimmune disease or who were on systemic immunosuppression. Peripheral blood for TCR sequencing was collected from all dose cohorts at baseline, on cycle 4 day 1, and on cycle 7 day 1. The samples were drawn from a first-in-human, open-label, multicenter phase I dose-escalation trial of ivuxolimab. Adults with locally advanced or metastatic melanoma, renal cell carcinoma, hepatocellular carcinoma or head and neck squamous cell carcinoma were enrolled in the trial. CD4+ and CD8+ T cells were sorted separately from peripheral blood before TCR sequencing. This specimen consisted of CD4+ or CD8+ T cells sorted from blood, obtained in a trial of the OX40 agonist ivuxolimab. This receptor was obtained from an adult with an advanced solid tumor such as melanoma, head and neck, liver or kidney cancer.

This receptor carries the CDR3 CASSLYGGGSDTQYF. The nucleotide sequence is TGTGCCAGCAGTTTATACGGGGGAGGGTCAGATACGCAGTATTTT. The rearrangement combines TRBV28 with TRBJ2-3; 7 of the junction bases match TRBD2. Including cysteine and phenylalanine, the CDR3 has 15 amino acids. The read is trimmed to its CDR3 DNA, 45 bases read in frame from base 1. In the germline V gene, CDR1 corresponds to MDHEN and CDR2 to SYDVKM. Ends trimmed: V by 1 base, J by 4 bases; bases unmatched to a gene: 5.